What follows are 17 T cell receptor beta chains derived from one specimen sequenced in a study of beta chain features in type 1 diabetes (dated by TCRdb to the late 2010s). General findings and caveats noted by the study authors: Type 1 diabetes patients showed a moderate but significant shortening of TCRB CDR3 length in all four CD4+ subsets.

Their antigen targets remain unknown. Libraries came from the immunoSEQ multiplex PCR assay. The entire isolated RNA was reverse transcribed using the High Capacity cDNA Reverse Transcription Kit, and thus expressed TCRB transcripts were sequenced. This is the immuneACCESS table as TCRdb keeps it, with only in-frame sequences that have V and J called. A part of the clones is gone; compared with another copy, unresolved V genes explain less than half, and the rest is unexplained. The sample includes roughly 340,000 clones, with around 12% observed a single time. The ten largest clonotypes hold 0.0095% to 0.011% of the sample. Sequencing used naive CD4+ T cells from blood. Read against the paper, the sample's cell subset or site label means: true naive CD4+ T cells. These receptor sequences come from a woman between 18 and 29 years old with type 1 diabetes.

The genes are TRBV18 and TRBJ1-6; 10 nucleotides match TRBD1. The ends lost 3 bases at V and 4 bases at J; junction bases unmatched: 6. Germline V lookup: CDR1 KGHSH, CDR2 LQKENI. This CDR3 is built from 17 residues. The DNA of the CDR3 is TGTGCCAGCTCACCCGCCGGGACAGGGGATTATAATTCACCCCTCCACTTT. Translated: CASSPAGTGDYNSPLHF.

V usage is TRBV11-2 and J usage is TRBJ2-7; 8 bases are shared with TRBD1. The germline gives CDR1 SGHAT, CDR2 FQNNGV. With V trimmed by 6 bases and J by 5 bases, 12 bases remained unmatched. This CDR3 is 15 amino acids long. CDR3 sequence reads: CASRIPGGVSHEQYF. As DNA, the CDR3 is TGTGCCAGCAGAATCCCAGGGGGCGTGAGCCACGAGCAGTACTTC.

This clone has a handful of counts. At the DNA level, this CDR3 is encoded by other sequences in the same sample as well. The chain joins TRBV6-5 to TRBJ1-2, with 8 bases that match TRBD1. Germline-derived CDR1 and CDR2 are MNHEY and SVGAGI. The CDR3 runs to 15 residues. Germline trimming cut 2 bases from V and 0 bases from J; bases unmatched to any gene: 2. CDR3 DNA sequence: TGTGCCAGCAGTTACGACAGGGGTTCTAACTATGGCTACACCTTC. Translated, it gives CASSYDRGSNYGYTF.

The CDR3 spells CASSPGAHSYEQYF. The CDR3 coding sequence is TGTGCCAGTAGCCCGGGAGCTCACTCCTACGAGCAGTACTTC. The chain employs TRBV19 and TRBJ2-7; a weak D match, TRBD2 (6 bases). The CDR3 runs to 14 residues. V lost 6 bases and J lost 0, with 12 bases in between. Germline CDR1 reads LNHDA; CDR2 reads SQIVND (reference sequence).

The genes are TRBV9 and TRBJ1-3; D is undetermined. This CDR3 comprises 15 residues. Trimming took off 3 bases at V and 4 bases at J, with 14 bases between the two ends. Per germline, CDR1 SGDLS and CDR2 YYNGEE. The chain's CDR3 is CASSADIGVGNTIYF. The DNA of the CDR3 is TGTGCCAGCAGCGCCGATATCGGGGTCGGAAACACCATATATTTT.

This chain connects TRBV10-3 to TRBJ2-1; TRBD2 agrees at 13 bases. The CDR3 is 15 residues long. Germline CDR1 ENHRY, CDR2 SYGVKD. J lost 9 bases, V lost 8 bases, and 10 bases had no gene match. CDR3 sequence: CAIQKLAGGPGEQFF. The CDR3 DNA sequence: TGTGCCATCCAGAAACTAGCGGGGGGGCCAGGTGAGCAGTTCTTC.

V usage is TRBV10-3 and J usage is TRBJ2-3; 9 bases are a match to TRBD1. After removal of 10 bases from V and 1 base from J, the junction contained 3 bases not matched to a gene. Germline-derived CDR1 and CDR2 are ENHRY and SYGVKD. This CDR3 comprises 13 residues. The CDR3 here is CATWTGGTDTQYF. DNA for the CDR3: TGTGCCACCTGGACAGGGGGCACAGATACGCAGTATTTT.

The chain has TRBV7-9 and TRBJ2-2; TRBD2 matches 13 bases. The germline gives CDR1 SEHNR, CDR2 FQNEAQ (reference sequence). V lost 5 bases, J lost 5 bases, and 8 bases stayed unmatched. The CDR3 runs 17 residues. Here the CDR3 reads CASSPRGLAGRTGELFF. The DNA of the CDR3 is TGTGCCAGCAGCCCGAGGGGACTAGCGGGACGGACCGGGGAGCTGTTTTTT.

This clone has a handful of counts. This chain connects TRBV2 to TRBJ2-1; 12 positions agree with TRBD2. The CDR3 length is 17 residues. Germline trimming cut 6 bases from V and 10 bases from J; bases unmatched to any gene: 16. Looked up from germline, CDR1 is SNHLY and CDR2 is FYNNEI. The CDR3 is CASRRRLAGGPSDEQFF. In DNA form, the CDR3 reads TGTGCCAGCAGGAGGAGGCTAGCGGGAGGGCCAAGTGACGAGCAGTTCTTC. The full variable domain, completed using reference TRBV2 and TRBJ2-1, is EPEVTQTPSHQVTQMGQEVILRCVPISNHLYFYWYRQILGQKVEFLVSFYNNEISEKSEIFDDQFSVERPDGSNFTLKIRSTKLEDSAMYFCASRRRLAGGPSDEQFFGPGTRLTVL.

The chain links TRBV29-1 to TRBJ2-3; 11 nucleotides match TRBD2. This CDR3 is 14 amino acids long. V shed 6 bases and J 3 bases; nucleotides not matched to a gene: 5. From germline, CDR1 is SQVTM and CDR2 ANQGSEA. CDR3 region: CSVGPSGRTDTQYF. The CDR3 DNA reads TGCAGCGTCGGCCCTAGCGGGAGGACAGATACGCAGTATTTT.

The chain uses TRBV2 and TRBJ1-1; possibly TRBD1 for D (5 bases). The CDR3 sequence is 13 residues long. Trimming took 4 bases from V and 1 from J, leaving 7 bases between them. Per germline, CDR1 SNHLY and CDR2 FYNNEI. The CDR3 DNA follows: TGTGCCAGCAGTGTAAGGGGGAACACTGAAGCTTTCTTT. Its protein product is CASSVRGNTEAFF.

V and J are TRBV27 and TRBJ2-1; a weak D match, TRBD2 (6 bases). The CDR3 consists of 13 residues. The V gene lost 6 bases and the J gene lost 3 bases, with 9 bases spanning the gap. Per the germline V gene, CDR1 is MNHEY and CDR2 is SMNVEV (reference sequence). This CDR3 reads CASSREFYNEQFF. The CDR3 DNA is TGTGCCAGCAGCCGGGAGTTCTACAATGAGCAGTTCTTC.

The chain has TRBV7-2 and TRBJ2-1; 11 nucleotides line up with TRBD2. After removal of 5 bases from V and 10 bases from J, the junction contained 10 bases not matched to a gene. This CDR3 contains 15 residues. The V gene's germline CDR1 is SGHTA and CDR2 FQGNSA. CDR3 region: CASSPELAGVGEQFF. The CDR3 coding sequence is TGTGCCAGCAGCCCCGAACTAGCGGGGGTAGGGGAGCAGTTCTTC.

V gene TRBV4-2 combines with J gene TRBJ2-1; D gene ambiguous. Germline V lookup: CDR1 LGHNA, CDR2 YNFKEQ. The V end lost 0 bases, the J end lost 4 bases, and 10 bases lay between the germline ends. CDR3 size: 15 residues. CDR3 residues: CASSQDRVEYNEQFF. CDR3 nucleotides: TGTGCCAGCAGCCAAGATCGCGTGGAGTACAATGAGCAGTTCTTC.

This clone was recorded a few times. The chain carries TRBV9 and TRBJ1-1; maybe TRBD1 (6 bases). This CDR3 comprises 17 residues. The ends were cut back, 2 bases at V and 0 bases at J, with 17 bases in the middle. CDR1 and CDR2 (germline): SGDLS, YYNGEE. The CDR3 reads CASSVGARGLLNTEAFF. CDR3 DNA: TGTGCCAGCAGCGTGGGCGCCAGGGGTCTTCTGAACACTGAAGCTTTCTTT.

This chain uses TRBV6-5 with TRBJ2-2; 10 bases map to TRBD1. This CDR3 region has 13 residues. With 8 bases clipped from V and 10 bases from J, the junction kept 7 bases outside the gene matches. CDR1 MNHEY and CDR2 SVGAGI come from the germline V gene. The chain's CDR3 is CASRDRGPEELFF. CDR3 DNA: TGTGCCAGCCGGGACAGGGGACCCGAGGAGCTGTTTTTT.

This clone was found a few times. The chain employs TRBV5-4 and TRBJ1-2; 8 nucleotides agree with TRBD1. The CDR3 runs 13 residues. V lost 0 bases and J lost 13; bases outside the gene matches: 8. CDR1 SGHNT and CDR2 YYREEE come from the germline V gene (reference sequence). CDR3 amino acids: CASSLVSQGAGTF. The CDR3, as DNA: TGTGCCAGCAGCTTGGTTTCTCAGGGGGCGGGCACCTTC.